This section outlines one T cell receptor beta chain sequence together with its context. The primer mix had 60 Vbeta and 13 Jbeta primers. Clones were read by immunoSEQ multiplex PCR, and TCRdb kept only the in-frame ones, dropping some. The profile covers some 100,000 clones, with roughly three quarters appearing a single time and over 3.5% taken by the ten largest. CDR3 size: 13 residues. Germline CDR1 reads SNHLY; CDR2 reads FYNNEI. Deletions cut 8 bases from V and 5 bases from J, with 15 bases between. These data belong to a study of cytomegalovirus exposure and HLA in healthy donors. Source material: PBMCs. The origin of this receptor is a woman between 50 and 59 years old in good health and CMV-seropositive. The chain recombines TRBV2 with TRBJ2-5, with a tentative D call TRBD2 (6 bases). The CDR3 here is CASAGLALETQYF. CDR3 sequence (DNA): TGTGCCAGCGCGGGGCTAGCGCTGGAGACCCAGTACTTC.